Each of the 31 T cell receptor beta chains below was sequenced from the same sample in a study of CD8 T cells in Susac syndrome. It was with random hexamers that roughly 0.5 to 1 ug RNA was reverse transcribed. TCRdb re-analysed the immunoSEQ multiplex PCR reads in MiXCR, keeping a single row per CDR3 protein. The table has around 79,000 distinct CDR3 sequences, around 96% seen once. The sequenced material came from CD8+ T cells from PBMCs. The receptors here all came from a human donor with multiple sclerosis.

This clonotype is a singleton in its sample. The chain employs TRBV12-3 or TRBV12-4 and TRBJ2-5, with 13 positions matching TRBD2. With V trimmed by 4 bases and J by 4 bases, 6 bases remained unmatched. CDR3 length: 16 residues. CDR3 DNA sequence: TGTGCCAGCAGTTCGAGGACTAGCGGGAGAGGAGAGACCCAGTACTTC. Its protein is CASSSRTSGRGETQYF.

This rearrangement joins TRBV5-1 to TRBJ1-4, with D uncertain. V dropped 0 bases and J dropped 7 bases, with 4 bases sitting between them. Germline CDR1 is SGHRS and CDR2 is YFSETQ. This CDR3 comprises 12 residues. CDR3 in DNA: TGCGCCAGCAGCTTGGACAGTGAAAAACTGTTTTTT. It translates to CASSLDSEKLFF.

The rearrangement joins TRBV7-6 to TRBJ1-2; a possible D gene is TRBD1 (5 bases). V dropped 5 bases and J dropped 0 bases, with 10 bases sitting between them. Germline CDR1 is SGHVS and CDR2 is FNYEAQ. The CDR3 covers 14 residues. The CDR3 bases are TGTGCCAGCAGCATGACAGAATCTAACTATGGCTACACCTTC. This sequence encodes CASSMTESNYGYTF.

The chain joins TRBV4-1 to TRBJ2-3, with TRBD2 matching over 13 bases. V lost 0 bases to trimming and J lost 2 bases; unmatched junction nucleotides: 2. This CDR3 is 17 amino acids long. CDR1 is MGHRA, CDR2 YSYEKL, per germline. The CDR3 sequence: CASSQELAGGLTDTQYF. The CDR3 DNA reads as TGCGCCAGCAGCCAAGAACTAGCGGGGGGGCTCACAGATACGCAGTATTTT.

The chain carries TRBV29-1 and TRBJ1-4; weak D call: TRBD1 (5 bases). The V end was cut by 4 bases, the J end by 2 bases, with 11 bases between. The length of the CDR3 is 14 residues. Germline V gene data show CDR1 as SQVTM and CDR2 as ANQGSEA. The CDR3 is CSVAGPATNEKLFF. For the CDR3, the DNA is TGCAGCGTTGCGGGGCCAGCTACTAATGAAAAACTGTTTTTT. Using reference TRBV29-1 and TRBJ1-4 for the parts outside the CDR3, the full variable domain is SAVISQKPSRDICQRGTSLTIQCQVDSQVTMMFWYRQQPGQSLTLIATANQGSEATYESGFVIDKFPISRPNLTFSTLTVSNMSPEDSSIYLCSVAGPATNEKLFFGSGTQLSVL.

The gene calls are TRBV6-1 and TRBJ2-5, with TRBD2 matching 9 bases. The CDR3 totals 16 residues. Trimming took 1 base from V and 2 from J; bases not matched to a gene: 5. Germline values: CDR1 MNHNS, CDR2 SASEGT. The CDR3, as DNA: TGTGCCAGCAGTGAAGGGACTAGCGTTACTCAAGAGACCCAGTACTTC. Translating gives CASSEGTSVTQETQYF.

This clonotype appeared once. This chain connects TRBV25-1 to TRBJ2-3; D might be TRBD2 (6 bases). From germline, CDR1 is MGHDK and CDR2 SYGVNS. This CDR3 is 15 amino acids long. V was pared by 1 base and J by 4 bases, with 12 bases between. The CDR3: CASSESTSIADTQYF. CDR3 nucleotide sequence: TGTGCCAGCAGTGAATCTACTAGCATCGCAGATACGCAGTATTTT.

The V and J genes are TRBV5-1 and TRBJ1-1; D is uncertain. CDR1 is SGHRS and CDR2 is YFSETQ in the germline V gene. Trimming left V 0 bases short and J 1 base short, with 7 bases between. CDR3 length: 14 residues. The CDR3 coding sequence is TGCGCCAGCAGCTTGGAACCAGCGAACACTGAAGCTTTCTTT. It yields the protein CASSLEPANTEAFF.

CDR3 protein: CASSDRDRVLNTEAFF. CDR3 bases: TGCGCCAGCAGCGACCGGGACAGGGTTCTTAACACTGAAGCTTTCTTT. The chain joins TRBV5-1 to TRBJ1-1; 9 bases are shared with TRBD1. Germline V lookup: CDR1 SGHRS, CDR2 YFSETQ. CDR3 length: 16 residues. J was trimmed by 2 bases and V by 4 bases; bases with no gene match: 9.

This clonotype showed up just once. The chain carries TRBV6-5 and TRBJ2-7; D is ambiguous. Germline CDR1 and CDR2: MNHEY and SVGAGI. V was trimmed by 5 bases and J by 2 bases, leaving 13 bases between them. The CDR3 consists of 14 residues. CDR3 DNA sequence: TGTGCCAGCAGTCCGGGTTTGGGGACCTACGAGCAGTACTTC. It yields the protein CASSPGLGTYEQYF.

The genes are TRBV7-9 and TRBJ1-2; D remains ambiguous. CDR3 length: 16 residues. Germline lookup yields CDR1 SEHNR and CDR2 FQNEAQ (reference sequence). V was pared by 5 bases and J by 6 bases, with 22 bases between. The DNA for the CDR3 is TGTGCCAGCAGCGCCGGGAGTAGCTGGGGAAGGGATGGCTACACCTTC. The encoded protein is CASSAGSSWGRDGYTF.

The chain uses TRBV6-5 and TRBJ2-5, with unresolved D. The CDR3 loop spans 16 amino acids. The V end was cut by 2 bases, the J end by 1 base, with 14 bases between. CDR1 is MNHEY and CDR2 is SVGAGI in the germline V gene. The CDR3 sequence: CASSYQPLEVQETQYF. CDR3 DNA: TGTGCCAGCAGTTACCAGCCTCTAGAGGTCCAAGAGACCCAGTACTTC.

The chain employs TRBV29-1 and TRBJ2-1; the match to TRBD2 covers 7 bases. The CDR3 is made up of 14 amino acids. With V trimmed by 3 bases and J by 8 bases, 10 bases remained unmatched. CDR1 and CDR2 from the germline V gene are SQVTM and ANQGSEA. The CDR3 loop is CSVEGEGSRDEQFF. The CDR3, as DNA: TGCAGCGTTGAGGGGGAGGGGTCGAGGGATGAGCAGTTCTTC.

The chain has TRBV7-2 and TRBJ2-1; TRBD2 matches 12 bases. Germline values: CDR1 SGHTA, CDR2 FQGNSA. V gave up 2 bases and J gave up 7 bases; unmatched junction bases: 3. The CDR3 has 15 residues. The CDR3 DNA sequence: TGTGCCAGCAGCTTATCTAGCGGGAGGGGAAATGAGCAGTTCTTC. As protein: CASSLSSGRGNEQFF.

The chain links TRBV5-6 to TRBJ2-5; D ambiguous. This CDR3 comprises 11 residues. Germline CDR1 SGHDT, CDR2 YYEEEE. Trimming took off 4 bases at V and 3 bases at J, with 4 bases between the two ends. The DNA of the CDR3 is TGTGCCAGCAGCACAGAAGAGACCCAGTACTTC. Translating it yields CASSTEETQYF.

The V and J genes are TRBV2 and TRBJ2-7; 11 positions match TRBD1. CDR3 length equals 16 residues. V lost 7 bases to trimming and J lost 3 bases; unmatched junction nucleotides: 11. Germline values: CDR1 SNHLY, CDR2 FYNNEI. The CDR3 loop reads CASTEAGQGGSYEQYF. In DNA form, the CDR3 reads TGTGCCAGCACCGAAGCGGGACAGGGGGGGAGCTACGAGCAGTACTTC.

This chain joins TRBV4-2 and TRBJ2-7; D may be TRBD1 (5 bases). This CDR3 contains 15 residues. The germline V and J ends were trimmed by 1 base and 3 bases, with 13 bases remaining between them. Germline V gives CDR1 LGHNA, CDR2 YNFKEQ. CDR3 coding DNA: TGTGCCAGCAGCCAAGTTGCAGGGAATGGCTACGAGCAGTACTTC. Protein product: CASSQVAGNGYEQYF.

This clonotype was counted once. The chain uses TRBV27 and TRBJ1-5; a weak D match, TRBD1 (5 bases). Germline CDR1 reads MNHEY; CDR2 reads SMNVEV (reference sequence). The CDR3 is made up of 13 amino acids. Trimming pared 2 bases from V and 6 bases from J, leaving 8 bases between. The CDR3 nucleotides read TGTGCCAGCAGTTTAGGGGCCGCTCAGCCCCAGCATTTT. This translates into CASSLGAAQPQHF.

This sequence joins TRBV27 and TRBJ1-2; 7 bases agree with TRBD1. The CDR3 is 13 residues long. Trimming at V came to 8 bases and at J to 4 bases, leaving 7 bases not matched to a gene. CDR1 is MNHEY and CDR2 is SMNVEV in the germline V gene (reference sequence). DNA of the CDR3: TGTGCCAGCCTCCGAGGACAGGTCTATGGCTACACCTTC. Translated: CASLRGQVYGYTF.

This chain connects TRBV13 to TRBJ2-3; TRBD1 matches at 8 bases. The germline V gene has CDR1 PRHDT and CDR2 FYEKMQ (reference sequence). The V segment lost 3 bases and the J segment 0 bases; nucleotides outside the gene matches: 2. This CDR3 spans 15 amino acids. CDR3: CASSFDRGSTDTQYF. In DNA form, the CDR3 reads TGTGCCAGCAGCTTCGACAGGGGTAGCACAGATACGCAGTATTTT.

This rearrangement joins TRBV30 to TRBJ1-1; no clear D gene. This CDR3 spans 12 amino acids. Germline V lookup: CDR1 GTSNPN, CDR2 SVGIG (reference sequence). V was trimmed by 0 bases and J by 8 bases, leaving 10 bases between them. The CDR3 loop reads CAWSVAGIEAFF. CDR3 coding DNA: TGTGCCTGGAGTGTAGCAGGAATCGAAGCTTTCTTT.

The gene calls are TRBV6-2 or TRBV6-3 and TRBJ2-7, with TRBD2 identical over 7 bases. Trimming removed 2 bases from V and 3 bases from J; junction bases left unmatched: 1. Germline lookup yields CDR1 MNHEY and CDR2 SVGEGT. CDR3 size: 13 residues. This CDR3 is CASSYRGVYEQYF. CDR3 DNA: TGTGCCAGCAGTTACCGGGGGGTCTACGAGCAGTACTTC.

This chain joins TRBV7-2 and TRBJ2-7; TRBD1 might be the D (5 bases). CDR3 length: 13 amino acids. The V gene lost 9 bases and the J gene lost 3 bases, with 15 bases spanning the gap. CDR1 and CDR2 (germline): SGHTA, FQGNSA. CDR3 protein: CASCAGLLYEQYF. In DNA form, the CDR3 reads TGTGCCAGTTGCGCAGGGCTCCTCTACGAGCAGTACTTC.

CDR3 nucleotide sequence: TGTGCCAGCAGTTACGGGGGCTCCTACGAGCAGTACTTC. It codes for CASSYGGSYEQYF. The chain employs TRBV6-6 and TRBJ2-7, with D possibly called TRBD1 or TRBD2 (5 bases each). V was trimmed by 2 bases and J by 0 bases, leaving 5 bases between them. The CDR3 loop spans 13 amino acids. The V gene's germline CDR1 is MNHNY and CDR2 SVGAGI (reference sequence).

The gene calls are TRBV6-1 and TRBJ1-5, with D hard to call. V lost 7 bases and J lost 5, with 21 bases in between. The germline V gene encodes CDR1 MNHNS and CDR2 SASEGT. The CDR3 contains 16 residues. The CDR3 nucleotides are TGTGCCAGCACCTCCCTAACTTGGGTAGGTGATCAGCCCCAGCATTTT. Its protein is CASTSLTWVGDQPQHF.

The rearrangement uses TRBV6-5 and TRBJ1-1; 7 bases align to TRBD1. The CDR3 contains 14 residues. After removal of 5 bases from V and 6 bases from J, the junction contained 9 bases not matched to a gene. The germline gives CDR1 MNHEY, CDR2 SVGAGI. CDR3 sequence (DNA): TGTGCCAGCAGTCCCCGCAGGGGGAAAGCTGAAGCTTTCTTT. Translation gives CASSPRRGKAEAFF.

The chain couples TRBV5-1 to TRBJ1-1; D unresolved. Trimming took off 0 bases at V and 0 bases at J, with 9 bases between the two ends. Germline V lookup: CDR1 SGHRS, CDR2 YFSETQ. The CDR3 has 15 amino acids. CDR3 sequence (DNA): TGCGCCAGCAGCTTGGTAGGGATCCTGAACACTGAAGCTTTCTTT. This sequence encodes CASSLVGILNTEAFF.

The chain combines TRBV4-1 with TRBJ1-4, with 7 bases aligning to TRBD1. The junction had 9 bases not matched to a gene; V was cut back by 7 bases and J by 7 bases. The V gene's germline CDR1 is MGHRA and CDR2 YSYEKL. CDR3 length equals 14 residues. CDR3 in DNA: TGCGCCAGCACCTCGGGACAGTCTTCTGAAAAACTGTTTTTT. It yields the protein CASTSGQSSEKLFF.

The chain couples TRBV9 to TRBJ2-3, with D hard to call. This CDR3 contains 11 residues. V gave up 10 bases and J gave up 8 bases, with 14 bases separating them. Germline values: CDR1 SGDLS, CDR2 YYNGEE. CDR3 in DNA: TGTGCCTCATCCGGAAAGGTTACGCAGTATTTT. Encoded protein: CASSGKVTQYF.

The V and J genes are TRBV15 and TRBJ2-7; TRBD2 might be the D (5 bases). Germline V lookup: CDR1 LNHNV, CDR2 YYDKDF (reference sequence). The ends were cut back, 0 bases at V and 3 bases at J, with 15 bases in the middle. The CDR3 has 16 amino acids. CDR3 amino acids: CATSRDHRGRSYEQYF. CDR3 DNA sequence: TGTGCCACCAGCAGAGATCACCGGGGAAGAAGCTACGAGCAGTACTTC. The entire variable domain, with the rest obtained from reference TRBV15 and TRBJ2-7, is as follows: DAMVIQNPRYQVTQFGKPVTLSCSQTLNHNVMYWYQQKSSQAPKLLFHYYDKDFNNEADTPDNFQSRRPNTSFCFLDIRSPGLGDTAMYLCATSRDHRGRSYEQYFGPGTRLTVT.

This sequence joins TRBV12-3 or TRBV12-4 and TRBJ2-1; D uncertain. The CDR3 consists of 17 residues. Trimming took 2 bases from V and 0 from J, leaving 14 bases between them. The CDR3 here is CASSLMARFSSYNEQFF. The CDR3 DNA sequence: TGTGCCAGCAGTTTAATGGCCCGGTTTAGCTCCTACAATGAGCAGTTCTTC.